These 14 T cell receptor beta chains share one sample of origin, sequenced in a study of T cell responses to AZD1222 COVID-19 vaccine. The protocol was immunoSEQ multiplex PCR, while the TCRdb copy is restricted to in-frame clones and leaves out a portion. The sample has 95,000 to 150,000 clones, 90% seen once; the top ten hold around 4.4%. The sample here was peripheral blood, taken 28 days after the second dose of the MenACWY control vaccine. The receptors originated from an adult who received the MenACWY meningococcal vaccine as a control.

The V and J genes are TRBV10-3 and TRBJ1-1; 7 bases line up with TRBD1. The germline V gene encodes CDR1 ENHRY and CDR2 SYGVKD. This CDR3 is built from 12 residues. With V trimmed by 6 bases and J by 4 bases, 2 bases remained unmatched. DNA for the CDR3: TGTGCCATCAGGACAGGGACCACTGAAGCTTTCTTT. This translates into CAIRTGTTEAFF.

CDR3: CASSSGTTKGSQYF. As DNA, the CDR3 is TGCGCCAGCAGCTCGGGGACTACCAAAGGGTCCCAGTACTTC. This chain connects TRBV5-1 to TRBJ2-5, with TRBD2 identical over 7 bases. CDR3 length: 14 residues. The V segment lost 3 bases and the J segment 9 bases; nucleotides outside the gene matches: 11. Germline loops: CDR1 SGHRS, CDR2 YFSETQ.

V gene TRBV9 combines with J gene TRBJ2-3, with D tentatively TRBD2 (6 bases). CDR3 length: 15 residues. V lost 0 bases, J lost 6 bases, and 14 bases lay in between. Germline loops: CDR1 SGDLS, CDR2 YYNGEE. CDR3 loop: CASSVAGRGGDTQYF. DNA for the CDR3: TGTGCCAGCAGCGTAGCTGGACGGGGAGGCGATACGCAGTATTTT. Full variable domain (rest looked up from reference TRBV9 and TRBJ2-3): DSGVTQTPKHLITATGQRVTLRCSPRSGDLSVYWYQQSLDQGLQFLIQYYNGEERAKGNILERFSAQQFPDLHSELNLSSLELGDSALYFCASSVAGRGGDTQYFGPGTRLTVL.

Written as DNA, the CDR3 is TGTGCCAGCAGTCAAATAGGTGGCGCTTTCTTT. Its protein is CASSQIGGAFF. This chain joins TRBV28 and TRBJ1-1; D uncertain. This CDR3 region has 11 residues. Germline CDR1 is MDHEN and CDR2 is SYDVKM. Trimming shortened V by 5 bases and J by 11 bases, and 12 bases separated the two germline ends. The full variable domain, completed using reference TRBV28 and TRBJ1-1, is DVKVTQSSRYLVKRTGEKVFLECVQDMDHENMFWYRQDPGLGLRLIYFSYDVKMKEKGDIPEGYSVSREKKERFSLILESASTNQTSMYLCASSQIGGAFFGQGTRLTVV.

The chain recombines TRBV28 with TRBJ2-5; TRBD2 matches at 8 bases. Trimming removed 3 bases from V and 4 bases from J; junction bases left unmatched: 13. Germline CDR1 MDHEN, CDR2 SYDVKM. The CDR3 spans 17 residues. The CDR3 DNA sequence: TGTGCCAGCAGTTTGCTGGCGGGGGGTACCGGCAGAGAGACCCAGTACTTC. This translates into CASSLLAGGTGRETQYF. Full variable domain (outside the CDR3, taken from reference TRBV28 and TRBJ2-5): DVKVTQSSRYLVKRTGEKVFLECVQDMDHENMFWYRQDPGLGLRLIYFSYDVKMKEKGDIPEGYSVSREKKERFSLILESASTNQTSMYLCASSLLAGGTGRETQYFGPGTRLLVL.

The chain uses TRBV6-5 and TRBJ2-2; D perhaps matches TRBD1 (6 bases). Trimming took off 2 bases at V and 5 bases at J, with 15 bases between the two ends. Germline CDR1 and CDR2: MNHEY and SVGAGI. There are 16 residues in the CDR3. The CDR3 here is CASSYRRTAGTGELFF. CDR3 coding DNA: TGTGCCAGCAGTTACCGTAGGACAGCAGGTACCGGGGAGCTGTTTTTT.

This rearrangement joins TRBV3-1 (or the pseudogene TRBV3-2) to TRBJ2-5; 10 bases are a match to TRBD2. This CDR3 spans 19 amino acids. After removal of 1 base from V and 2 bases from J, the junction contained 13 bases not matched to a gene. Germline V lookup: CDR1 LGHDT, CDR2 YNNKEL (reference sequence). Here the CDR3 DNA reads TGTGCCAGCAGCCAAGTGGGGTTAGCGGGAGGATGGGGTCAAGAGACCCAGTACTTC. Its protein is CASSQVGLAGGWGQETQYF.

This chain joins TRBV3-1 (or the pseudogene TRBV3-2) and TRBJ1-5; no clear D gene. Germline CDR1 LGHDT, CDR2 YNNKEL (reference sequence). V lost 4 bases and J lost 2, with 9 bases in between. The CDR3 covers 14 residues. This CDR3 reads CASSLAGGNQPQHF. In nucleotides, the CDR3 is TGTGCCAGCAGCCTTGCTGGGGGCAATCAGCCCCAGCATTTT.

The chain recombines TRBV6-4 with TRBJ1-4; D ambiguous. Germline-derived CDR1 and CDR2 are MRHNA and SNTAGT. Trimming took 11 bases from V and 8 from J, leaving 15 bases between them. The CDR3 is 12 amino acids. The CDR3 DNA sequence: TGTGCCTCCAGGAGGGAAAACGAAAAACTGTTTTTT. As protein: CASRRENEKLFF.

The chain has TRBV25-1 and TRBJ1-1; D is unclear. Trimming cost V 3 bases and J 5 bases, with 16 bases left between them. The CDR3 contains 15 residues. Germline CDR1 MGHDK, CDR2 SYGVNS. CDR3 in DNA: TGTGCCAGCAGTGATCCTGGTGGAGGTAGGACTGAAGCTTTCTTT. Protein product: CASSDPGGGRTEAFF.

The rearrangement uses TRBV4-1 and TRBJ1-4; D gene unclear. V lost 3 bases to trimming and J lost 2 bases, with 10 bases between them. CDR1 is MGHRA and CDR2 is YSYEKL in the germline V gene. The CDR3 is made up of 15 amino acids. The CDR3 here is CASSQRGGTNEKLFF. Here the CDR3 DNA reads TGCGCCAGCAGCCAGCGGGGTGGGACTAATGAAAAACTGTTTTTT.

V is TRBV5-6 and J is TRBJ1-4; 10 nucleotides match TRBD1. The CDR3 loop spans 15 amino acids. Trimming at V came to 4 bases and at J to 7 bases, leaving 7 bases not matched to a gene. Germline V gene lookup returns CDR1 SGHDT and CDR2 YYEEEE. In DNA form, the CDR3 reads TGTGCCAGCAGCACAGACAGGGGGCGAAGTGAAAAACTGTTTTTT. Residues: CASSTDRGRSEKLFF.

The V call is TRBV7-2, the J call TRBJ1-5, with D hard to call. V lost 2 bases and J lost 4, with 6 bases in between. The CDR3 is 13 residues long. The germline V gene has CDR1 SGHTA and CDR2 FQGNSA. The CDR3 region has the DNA TGTGCCAGCAGCTTAACCCGTAATCAGCCCCAGCATTTT. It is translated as CASSLTRNQPQHF.

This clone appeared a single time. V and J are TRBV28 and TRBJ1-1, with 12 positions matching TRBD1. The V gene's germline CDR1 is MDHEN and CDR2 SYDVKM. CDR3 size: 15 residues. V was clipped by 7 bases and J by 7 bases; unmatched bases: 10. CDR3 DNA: TGTGCCAGCACCCCCCCAGGGACAGGGGGCGTTGAAGCTTTCTTT. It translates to CASTPPGTGGVEAFF.